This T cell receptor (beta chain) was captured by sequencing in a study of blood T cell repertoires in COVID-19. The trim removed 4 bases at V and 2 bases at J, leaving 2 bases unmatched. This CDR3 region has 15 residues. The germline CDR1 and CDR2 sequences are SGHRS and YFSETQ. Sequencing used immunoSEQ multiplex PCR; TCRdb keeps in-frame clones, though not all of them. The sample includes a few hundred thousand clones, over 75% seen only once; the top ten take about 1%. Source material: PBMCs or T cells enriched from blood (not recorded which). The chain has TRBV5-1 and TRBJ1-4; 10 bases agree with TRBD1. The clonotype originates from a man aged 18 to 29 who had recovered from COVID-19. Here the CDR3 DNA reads TGCGCCAGCAGCCGACAGGGGGCGACTAATGAAAAACTGTTTTTT. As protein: CASSRQGATNEKLFF. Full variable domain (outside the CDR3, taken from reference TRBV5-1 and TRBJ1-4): KAGVTQTPRYLIKTRGQQVTLSCSPISGHRSVSWYQQTPGQGLQFLFEYFSETQRNKGNFPGRFSGRQFSNSRSEMNVSTLELGDSALYLCASSRQGATNEKLFFGSGTQLSVL.